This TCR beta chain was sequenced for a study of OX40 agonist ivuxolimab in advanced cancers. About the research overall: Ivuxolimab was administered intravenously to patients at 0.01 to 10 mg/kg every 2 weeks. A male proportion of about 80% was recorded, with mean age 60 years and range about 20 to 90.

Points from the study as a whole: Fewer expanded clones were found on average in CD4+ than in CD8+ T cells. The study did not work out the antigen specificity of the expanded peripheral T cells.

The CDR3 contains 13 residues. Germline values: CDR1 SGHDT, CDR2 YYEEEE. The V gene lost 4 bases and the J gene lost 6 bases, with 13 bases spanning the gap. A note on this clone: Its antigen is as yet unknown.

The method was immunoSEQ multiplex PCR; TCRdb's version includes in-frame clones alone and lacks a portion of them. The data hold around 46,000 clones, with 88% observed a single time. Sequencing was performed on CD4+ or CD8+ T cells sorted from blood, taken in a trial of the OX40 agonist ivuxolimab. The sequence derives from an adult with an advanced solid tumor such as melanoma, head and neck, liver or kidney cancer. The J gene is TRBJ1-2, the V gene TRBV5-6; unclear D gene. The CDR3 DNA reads TGTGCCAGCAGCCCTAGGGCTGGACATGGCTACACCTTC. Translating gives CASSPRAGHGYTF.